Below, 27 T cell receptor beta chains from the same sample are listed, as sequenced in a study of T cells in women clearing cervical HPV infection. Some clones are missing from TCRdb's copy, which holds only in-frame ones; the method was immunoSEQ multiplex PCR. The sample spans 40,000 or so clones; the ten largest clones claim under 8.5%. Sequences were obtained from blood buffy coat. The origin of the receptors is a woman between 18 and 69 years old with a cervical HPV16 infection that either progressed to CIN3+ or cleared (not recorded which).

Notes on this clone: The DNA ends 3 residues before the CDR3 does, and the rest of the CDR3 is filled in from the germline J gene. V is TRBV18 and J is TRBJ1-1, with TRBD1 identical over 9 bases. V was clipped by 3 bases and J by 3 bases; unmatched bases: 5. This CDR3 is 15 amino acids long. Germline lookup yields CDR1 KGHSH and CDR2 LQKENI. The CDR3 is CASSPQGQGHTEAFF. The part of the CDR3 DNA that was read is TGTGCCAGCTCACCCCAGGGACAGGGTCACACTGAA.

Comments on this clone: The sequence runs out 3 residues before the end of the CDR3; the remainder is reconstructed from the germline J gene. V is TRBV5-5 and J is TRBJ2-1, with D uncertain. Trimming pared 7 bases from V and 0 bases from J, leaving 14 bases between. CDR1 is SGHKS and CDR2 is YYEKEE in the germline V gene (reference sequence). This CDR3 comprises 15 residues. The CDR3 DNA, read in part, is TGTGCCAGCGCCAGAAGCGTGAGCTCCTACAATGAG. Its translation is CASARSVSSYNE. The full CDR3 is CASARSVSSYNEQFF.

Note on this clone: The read gets to within 3 residues of the CDR3 end, and the germline J gene fills in the rest. The chain joins TRBV2 to TRBJ2-2, with a tentative D call TRBD1 (6 bases). CDR1 and CDR2 from the germline V gene are SNHLY and FYNNEI. The length of the CDR3 is 13 residues. Trimming cost V 7 bases and J 3 bases, with 9 bases left between them. The covered CDR3 bases are TGTGCCAGCATCAGGACAGACACCGGGGAG. Translated: CASIRTDTGE. The entire CDR3 sequence reads CASIRTDTGELFF.

The chain's CDR3 is CAISGRARNEQFF. Partial CDR3 DNA: TGTGCCATTAGCGGGAGGGCCCGCAATGAG. The chain joins TRBV10-3 to TRBJ2-1, with 11 bases that match TRBD2. The read finishes 3 residues shy of the CDR3 end, and the germline J gene is used to complete it. CDR3 length: 13 residues. Germline values: CDR1 ENHRY, CDR2 SYGVKD. V trimming: 9 bases; J trimming: 6 bases; junction bases outside the gene matches: 4.

On this clone: Read coverage stops 3 residues before the CDR3 terminus; the germline J gene supplies the remainder. This chain uses TRBV7-3 with TRBJ2-5; maybe TRBD1 (6 bases). Germline lookup yields CDR1 SGHTA and CDR2 FQGTGA. The CDR3 spans 13 residues. V lost 5 bases to trimming and J lost 5 bases, with 12 bases between them. Partial CDR3 DNA: TGTGCCAGCAGCATACAGGGTGGGGAGACC. Protein product: CASSIQGGET. The full CDR3 is CASSIQGGETQYF. Full variable domain (outside the CDR3, taken from reference TRBV7-3 and TRBJ2-5): GAGVSQTPSNKVTEKGKYVELRCDPISGHTALYWYRQSLGQGPEFLIYFQGTGAADDSGLPNDRFFAVRPEGSVSTLKIQRTERGDSAVYLCASSIQGGETQYFGPGTRLLVL.

CDR3 sequence: CASSFLAGGPDTYTF. The sequenced CDR3 bases are TGTGCCAGCAGCTTTCTTGCGGGAGGGCCAGATACC. This chain connects TRBV7-2 to TRBJ1-2; D unclear. From the germline J gene comes the end of the CDR3, since the read stops 3 residues before it. This CDR3 is 15 amino acids long. CDR1 and CDR2 (germline): SGHTA, FQGNSA.

As concerns this clone: The read ends 3 residues before the CDR3 terminus; that terminus is restored from the germline J gene. The V gene is TRBV6-1, the J gene TRBJ2-2, with TRBD2 identical over 7 bases. CDR3 length equals 13 residues. Germline CDR1 reads MNHNS; CDR2 reads SASEGT. The part of the CDR3 DNA that was read is TGTGCCAGCAGTGACAGGGAAGCGGGAAAG. Translating gives CASSDREAGK. The CDR3 in full is CASSDREAGKLFF.

About this clone itself: The DNA ends 3 residues before the CDR3 does, and the rest of the CDR3 is filled in from the germline J gene. The V and J genes are TRBV18 and TRBJ2-4, with D possibly being TRBD1 (6 bases). The germline CDR1 and CDR2 sequences are KGHSH and LQKENI. The CDR3 is 12 residues long. The sequenced CDR3 bases are TGTGCCAGCTCAAGGTGGACAGATGGT. It is translated as CASSRWTDG. The complete CDR3 protein is CASSRWTDGQYF.

About this clone: The read comes to an end 3 residues before the CDR3 does, leaving the germline J gene to fill in the end. The genes are TRBV29-1 and TRBJ2-3; no reliable D call. This CDR3 has 12 residues. Deletions cut 5 bases from V and 2 bases from J, with 8 bases between. Per germline, CDR1 SQVTM and CDR2 ANQGSEA. The sequenced CDR3 bases are TGCAGCGTTAGGGTAAACACAGATACG. It codes for CSVRVNTDT. The entire CDR3 protein is CSVRVNTDTQYF.

As concerns this clone: The CDR3 extends 3 residues past the end of the read, so its final part is completed from the germline J gene. The gene calls are TRBV7-9 and TRBJ2-4; 8 nucleotides line up with TRBD1. The V gene's germline CDR1 is SEHNR and CDR2 FQNEAQ (reference sequence). This CDR3 has 14 residues. CDR3 amino acids: CASSRGQGLEVQYF. The DNA read from the CDR3 is TGTGCCAGCAGCAGAGGACAGGGCTTAGAGGTT.

As to this clone: Read data end 3 residues before the CDR3 end; the end is taken from the germline J gene. The chain is built from TRBV29-1 and TRBJ2-1; 13 nucleotides line up with TRBD2. The V gene end was trimmed by 7 bases and the J gene end by 9 bases; junction bases not matched to a gene: 12. The CDR3 contains 15 residues. Germline V gene lookup returns CDR1 SQVTM and CDR2 ANQGSEA. CDR3 sequence: CSDRPGLAGSGEQFF. The sequenced part of the CDR3 DNA is TGCAGCGACCGACCGGGACTAGCGGGGTCGGGTGAG.

Comment on this clone: The read ends 3 residues shy of where the CDR3 ends; the end is completed using the germline J gene. V is TRBV6-1 and J is TRBJ2-7, with D unclear. V was cut by 2 bases and J by 3 bases, with 11 bases left in between. CDR1 MNHNS and CDR2 SASEGT come from the germline V gene. The CDR3 is made up of 14 amino acids. The covered CDR3 bases are TGTGCCAGCAGTGAACCGGGTTCCCTCTACGAG. Translation: CASSEPGSLYE. The whole CDR3 region reads CASSEPGSLYEQYF.

To note about this clone: The read terminates 3 residues ahead of where the CDR3 ends, so the germline J gene completes it. The rearrangement uses TRBV30 and TRBJ1-5, with a possible D match to TRBD1 (5 bases). V lost 2 bases, J lost 1 base, and 12 bases lay in between. CDR3 length: 15 amino acids. Germline V gene lookup returns CDR1 GTSNPN and CDR2 SVGIG (reference sequence). The CDR3 bases that were read are TGTGCCTGGAGTCGGGGGGAACTGAGCAATCAGCCC. It is translated as CAWSRGELSNQP. The entire CDR3 protein reads CAWSRGELSNQPQHF.

To note about this clone: The read ends 3 residues shy of where the CDR3 ends; the end is completed using the germline J gene. V and J are TRBV7-2 and TRBJ1-2; D gene unclear. The CDR3 sequence is 15 residues long. Germline assignment: CDR1 SGHTA and CDR2 FQGNSA. CDR3 DNA (partial): TGTGCCAGCAGCTTGGGCGGGGTCTACGGCAATGAC. Translation: CASSLGGVYGND. The CDR3 in full is CASSLGGVYGNDYTF.

With regard to this clone: The read terminates 3 residues before the CDR3 end, so the remaining end is supplied by the germline J gene. The gene calls are TRBV5-1 and TRBJ1-1; 11 positions agree with TRBD1. This CDR3 is built from 15 residues. The junction had 2 bases not matched to a gene; V was cut back by 1 base and J by 3 bases. Germline V CDR1 and CDR2: SGHRS, YFSETQ. Incomplete CDR3 DNA: TGCGCCAGCAGCTTGACGGGACAGGGGGACACTGAA. Translation: CASSLTGQGDTE. The entire CDR3 protein is CASSLTGQGDTEAFF.

With regard to this clone: The CDR3 end is not reached by the read, which stops 3 residues before it; the germline J gene fills it in. The chain uses TRBV5-4 and TRBJ1-4, with 9 bases aligning to TRBD1. J was trimmed by 8 bases and V by 4 bases; bases with no gene match: 6. Germline values: CDR1 SGHNT, CDR2 YYREEE (reference sequence). The CDR3 consists of 14 residues. The CDR3 loop is CASSRDRAIEKLFF. CDR3 DNA, as far as it was read: TGTGCCAGCAGCCGGGACAGGGCTATAGAAAAA. Filled out from reference TRBV5-4 and TRBJ1-4, the complete variable domain reads ETGVTQSPTHLIKTRGQQVTLRCSSQSGHNTVSWYQQALGQGPQFIFQYYREEENGRGNFPPRFSGLQFPNYSSELNVNALELDDSALYLCASSRDRAIEKLFFGSGTQLSVL.

Points on this clone: The read falls 3 residues short of the CDR3 end, and the missing part is taken from the germline J gene. The J gene is TRBJ2-5, the V gene TRBV2; 14 bases match TRBD2. J gave up 4 bases and V 4 bases, and 2 bases lay outside the gene matches. The CDR3 consists of 15 residues. Germline V CDR1 and CDR2: SNHLY, FYNNEI. CDR3 region: CASSGGLAGGETQYF. CDR3 bases read: TGTGCCAGCAGTGGTGGACTAGCGGGAGGAGAGACC.

On this clone: The CDR3 end is not reached by the read, which stops 3 residues before it; the germline J gene fills it in. The V call is TRBV5-1, the J call TRBJ2-3; 8 positions agree with TRBD2. Germline V lookup: CDR1 SGHRS, CDR2 YFSETQ. The CDR3 totals 15 residues. The trim removed 2 bases at V and 2 bases at J, leaving 4 bases unmatched. The CDR3 sequence: CASSLGSGTTDTQYF. CDR3 DNA, as far as it was read: TGCGCCAGCAGCTTAGGTAGCGGGACCACAGATACG.

Worth noting for this clone: With the read ending 3 residues before the CDR3 end, the germline J gene is used to fill in that end. V usage is TRBV7-2 and J usage is TRBJ1-1, with D hard to call. CDR1 is SGHTA and CDR2 is FQGNSA in the germline V gene. The CDR3 is made up of 15 amino acids. V shed 2 bases and J shed 1 base, with 11 bases lying between them. CDR3 DNA, as far as it was read: TGTGCCAGCAGCTTAATACCACTACAGAACACTGAA. It codes for CASSLIPLQNTE. The whole CDR3 sequence reads CASSLIPLQNTEAFF.

As concerns this clone: Sequencing ends 3 residues short of the CDR3 end; the germline J gene provides the rest. The genes are TRBV7-2 and TRBJ1-4; D is perhaps TRBD1 (6 bases). Germline CDR1 SGHTA, CDR2 FQGNSA. CDR3 length: 15 residues. CDR3: CASSLQGGGNSPLFF. CDR3 bases read: TGTGCCAGCAGCTTACAAGGGGGTGGGAATTCACCA. Full variable domain (remainder filled in from reference TRBV7-2 and TRBJ1-4): GAGVSQSPSNKVTEKGKDVELRCDPISGHTALYWYRQSLGQGLEFLIYFQGNSAPDKSGLPSDRFSAERTGGSVSTLTIQRTQQEDSAVYLCASSLQGGGNSPLFFGSGTQLSVL.

Turning to this clone: The read gets to within 3 residues of the CDR3 end, and the germline J gene fills in the rest. The gene calls are TRBV4-2 and TRBJ1-3, with a tentative D call TRBD1 (6 bases). The CDR3 sequence is 16 residues long. Germline lookup yields CDR1 LGHNA and CDR2 YNFKEQ. CDR3 sequence: CASSDQKGQGRDTIYF. The covered CDR3 bases are TGTGCCAGCAGCGATCAAAAGGGGCAGGGGCGGGATACC.

With regard to this clone: The sequenced fragment ends 3 residues before the CDR3 boundary, so the rest is inferred from the germline J gene. The V and J genes are TRBV18 and TRBJ1-2; possibly TRBD1 for D (5 bases). The CDR3 has 14 residues. Germline values: CDR1 KGHSH, CDR2 LQKENI. The sequenced CDR3 bases are TGTGCCAGCTCACCAATGGGGCAGTACAATGAC. Protein: CASSPMGQYND. The whole CDR3 sequence reads CASSPMGQYNDYTF.

Regarding this clone: Read data end 3 residues before the CDR3 end; the end is taken from the germline J gene. The chain couples TRBV20-1 to TRBJ2-1, with D uncertain. The V gene lost 5 bases and the J gene lost 9 bases, with 17 bases spanning the gap. Germline-derived CDR1 and CDR2 are DFQATT and SNEGSKA (reference sequence). CDR3 length equals 13 residues. The part of the CDR3 DNA that was read is TGCAGTGCTGGAGTAAGTTCCAGGAGTGAG. It codes for CSAGVSSRSE. The whole CDR3 sequence reads CSAGVSSRSEQFF.

A word on this clone: Read coverage stops 3 residues before the CDR3 terminus; the germline J gene supplies the remainder. The V and J genes are TRBV7-9 and TRBJ1-4; 10 nucleotides agree with TRBD1. CDR3 length equals 15 residues. From germline, CDR1 is SEHNR and CDR2 FQNEAQ (reference sequence). V lost 8 bases to trimming and J lost 8 bases; unmatched junction nucleotides: 11. CDR3 loop: CASRDRGMVKEKLFF. Incomplete CDR3 DNA: TGTGCCAGCCGGGACAGGGGTATGGTTAAGGAAAAA.

In the case of this clone: The read ends 3 residues before the CDR3 terminus; that terminus is restored from the germline J gene. The chain employs TRBV29-1 and TRBJ2-1; D is perhaps TRBD1 (5 bases). The CDR3 sequence is 12 residues long. Per the germline V gene, CDR1 is SQVTM and CDR2 is ANQGSEA. V shed 4 bases and J shed 6 bases, with 10 bases lying between them. The CDR3 reads CSVVREFNEQFF. The CDR3 DNA, read in part, is TGCAGCGTTGTCAGGGAATTCAATGAG.

About this clone: Read coverage stops 3 residues before the CDR3 terminus; the germline J gene supplies the remainder. The chain employs TRBV2 and TRBJ1-1; 7 bases map to TRBD1. The ends lost 4 bases at V and 0 bases at J; junction bases unmatched: 5. The CDR3 length is 15 residues. CDR1 is SNHLY, CDR2 FYNNEI, per germline. The CDR3 here is CASSGGGPLNTEAFF. The sequenced CDR3 bases are TGTGCCAGCAGTGGAGGGGGCCCCTTGAACACTGAA.

Worth noting for this clone: The CDR3 goes on 3 residues after the read ends, and that part is filled in from the germline J gene. The V gene is TRBV5-4, the J gene TRBJ2-3; 7 positions match TRBD2. Trimming took 1 base from V and 2 from J; bases not matched to a gene: 4. Germline CDR1 and CDR2: SGHNT and YYREEE (reference sequence). The CDR3 length is 15 residues. The covered CDR3 bases are TGTGCCAGCAGCTTGACACTAGCGACCACAGATACG. This gives the protein CASSLTLATTDT. The whole CDR3 reads CASSLTLATTDTQYF.